The 27 T cell receptor beta chains given below trace back to one sample, sequenced in a study of graft-versus-host responses after intestinal transplantation. TCRdb keeps only in-frame clones here, not all; method: immunoSEQ multiplex PCR. The table records about 57,000 clones, over 85% of them present only once. The specimen was PBMCs, collected 26 days after transplant. These receptors all come from a human patient who received an intestinal transplant, so some T cells may come from the graft donor.

This clone was recorded once. The rearrangement joins TRBV2 to TRBJ2-5; 8 positions match TRBD2. The CDR3 has 16 residues. Trimming took 3 bases from V and 1 from J; bases not matched to a gene: 7. Looked up from germline, CDR1 is SNHLY and CDR2 is FYNNEI. The CDR3 nucleotides read TGTGCCAGCAGTGACCCAAGCGGGGGAAGCCAAGAGACCCAGTACTTC. Protein: CASSDPSGGSQETQYF.

This clone has only a few counts. The V and J genes are TRBV7-6 and TRBJ2-1; possible D gene TRBD1, 5 bases. Germline V gives CDR1 SGHVS, CDR2 FNYEAQ. The CDR3 is 12 amino acids. Trimming left V 7 bases short and J 4 bases short, with 8 bases between. CDR3 bases: TGTGCCAGCAAGGGGCGATACAATGAGCAGTTCTTC. Translation: CASKGRYNEQFF.

The chain employs TRBV10-2 and TRBJ2-1; D ambiguous. The V gene's germline CDR1 is WSHSY and CDR2 SAAADI. This CDR3 is 15 amino acids long. Trimming left V 1 base short and J 0 bases short, with 7 bases between. DNA for the CDR3: TGCGCCAGCAGTGAGTTGGAGAGCTCCTACAATGAGCAGTTCTTC. It is translated as CASSELESSYNEQFF.

The rearrangement uses TRBV7-9 and TRBJ2-1; 9 positions match TRBD2. This CDR3 contains 16 residues. Germline V gives CDR1 SEHNR, CDR2 FQNEAQ (reference sequence). V lost 4 bases to trimming and J lost 8 bases; unmatched junction nucleotides: 12. Written as DNA, the CDR3 is TGTGCCAGCAGCTCGGGCGGGAGGGGGGCTAGGGATGAGCAGTTCTTC. Protein sequence: CASSSGGRGARDEQFF.

The chain couples TRBV15 to TRBJ1-2; TRBD1 matches 8 bases. J gave up 6 bases and V 0 bases, and 6 bases lay outside the gene matches. Germline V gene lookup returns CDR1 LNHNV and CDR2 YYDKDF (reference sequence). The CDR3 covers 15 residues. CDR3 nucleotide sequence: TGTGCCACCAGCAGAGATTGGACAGGGTTCGATGGCTACACCTTC. As protein: CATSRDWTGFDGYTF.

The chain's CDR3 is CASRPNRGGYTF. The CDR3 DNA sequence: TGTGCCAGCAGGCCCAACAGGGGCGGCTACACCTTC. The chain recombines TRBV6-5 with TRBJ1-2, with 7 bases identical to TRBD1. Germline CDR1 and CDR2: MNHEY and SVGAGI. V lost 6 bases to trimming and J lost 8 bases; unmatched junction nucleotides: 6. CDR3 length: 12 amino acids.

The V and J genes are TRBV6-1 and TRBJ1-5; D unresolved. Per germline, CDR1 MNHNS and CDR2 SASEGT. V shed 6 bases and J shed 1 base, with 7 bases lying between them. The CDR3 consists of 13 residues. The CDR3 region has the DNA TGTGCCAGCAGGGAACAAAGCAATCAGCCCCAGCATTTT. It yields the protein CASREQSNQPQHF.

The rearrangement joins TRBV6-5 to TRBJ2-1; possible D gene TRBD2, 5 bases. Germline V gene sequence: CDR1 MNHEY, CDR2 SVGAGI. The CDR3 consists of 15 residues. The V gene lost 6 bases and the J gene lost 0 bases, with 12 bases spanning the gap. For the CDR3, the DNA is TGTGCCAGCAGACCTCCGGGGTTCTCCTACAATGAGCAGTTCTTC. Amino acid sequence: CASRPPGFSYNEQFF.

The rearrangement uses TRBV27 and TRBJ2-2; a possible D gene is TRBD2 (6 bases). Trimming took 10 bases from V and 3 from J, leaving 12 bases between them. CDR1 MNHEY and CDR2 SMNVEV come from the germline V gene (reference sequence). This CDR3 comprises 13 residues. CDR3 DNA: TGTGCCACTTCCGGAGGGTACACCGGGGAGCTGTTTTTT. Translated: CATSGGYTGELFF.

This chain connects TRBV25-1 to TRBJ2-5, with TRBD2 identical over 10 bases. After removal of 6 bases from V and 3 bases from J, the junction contained 7 bases not matched to a gene. Germline V gene data show CDR1 as MGHDK and CDR2 as SYGVNS. The length of the CDR3 is 15 residues. The DNA for the CDR3 is TGTGCCAGCAGGGAAGCGGGGGGGCTGGAAGAGACCCAGTACTTC. As protein: CASREAGGLEETQYF.

The chain couples TRBV27 to TRBJ2-3, with D possibly TRBD2 on 5 matching bases. V was cut by 5 bases and J by 4 bases, with 16 bases left in between. The CDR3 covers 15 residues. Germline-derived CDR1 and CDR2 are MNHEY and SMNVEV (reference sequence). This CDR3 is CASSPLPGYPDTQYF. CDR3 bases: TGTGCCAGCAGTCCACTTCCGGGATACCCAGATACGCAGTATTTT.

The V call is TRBV11-2, the J call TRBJ2-7, with a weak D call TRBD2 (6 bases). V lost 6 bases and J lost 5, with 17 bases in between. Germline assignment: CDR1 SGHAT and CDR2 FQNNGV. The CDR3 length is 14 residues. The CDR3 bases are TGTGCCAGCAGGCGAGGCGTACGCGGGAACGAGCAGTACTTC. Protein product: CASRRGVRGNEQYF.

The chain employs TRBV10-2 and TRBJ2-3; 9 bases align to TRBD2. The germline CDR1 and CDR2 sequences are WSHSY and SAAADI. The CDR3 has 16 amino acids. Trimming at V came to 3 bases and at J to 5 bases, leaving 9 bases not matched to a gene. This CDR3 is CASSDAFLAGIDTQYF. CDR3 bases: TGCGCCAGCAGTGACGCTTTCCTAGCGGGGATAGATACGCAGTATTTT.

This chain connects TRBV5-1 to TRBJ1-1; tentative D call: TRBD1 (5 bases). Germline CDR1 reads SGHRS; CDR2 reads YFSETQ. The germline V and J ends were trimmed by 1 base and 5 bases, with 15 bases remaining between them. This CDR3 has 15 residues. The CDR3 here is CASSLFSGGITEAFF. In nucleotides, the CDR3 is TGCGCCAGCAGCTTGTTTTCCGGGGGGATAACTGAAGCTTTCTTT.

This chain links TRBV9 with TRBJ2-6; 10 bases match TRBD2. This CDR3 spans 17 amino acids. Germline trimming cut 3 bases from V and 1 base from J; bases unmatched to any gene: 4. CDR1 is SGDLS, CDR2 YYNGEE, per germline. The CDR3 nucleotides are TGTGCCAGCAGCGCGAGCGGGGGGGCTTCTGGGGCCAACGTCCTGACTTTC. Translated, it gives CASSASGGASGANVLTF.

This clone was detected only once. The genes are TRBV27 and TRBJ2-1; 7 nucleotides line up with TRBD2. V dropped 5 bases and J dropped 8; count of bases not matched to a gene: 12. This CDR3 is 15 amino acids long. Germline CDR1 is MNHEY and CDR2 is SMNVEV (reference sequence). CDR3 DNA sequence: TGTGCCAGCAGTCCCCGCCCGCGGGAGTGGTATGAGCAGTTCTTC. Translating gives CASSPRPREWYEQFF.

The rearrangement joins TRBV27 to TRBJ2-3, with D hard to call. The CDR3 spans 13 residues. Trimming cost V 0 bases and J 4 bases, with 5 bases left between them. Per germline, CDR1 MNHEY and CDR2 SMNVEV (reference sequence). The chain's CDR3 is CASSLSTSDTQYF. The CDR3 DNA sequence: TGTGCCAGCAGTTTATCGACTTCAGATACGCAGTATTTT.

V is TRBV9 and J is TRBJ1-4, with no clear D. The germline gives CDR1 SGDLS, CDR2 YYNGEE. The CDR3 is 13 amino acids. Trimming left V 4 bases short and J 8 bases short, with 12 bases between. CDR3 loop: CASSPAREEKLFF. The DNA of the CDR3 is TGTGCCAGCAGCCCCGCCCGCGAGGAAAAACTGTTTTTT.

This clone was seen a handful of times. This chain's CDR3 is CASSLANSRTGGNEQYF. In DNA form, the CDR3 reads TGTGCCAGCAGCTTAGCTAATTCCAGGACAGGTGGGAACGAGCAGTACTTC. The V and J genes are TRBV7-9 and TRBJ2-7; 7 bases are shared with TRBD1. V trimming: 0 bases; J trimming: 5 bases; junction bases outside the gene matches: 13. The CDR3 is 17 amino acids. CDR1 is SEHNR and CDR2 is FQNEAQ in the germline V gene (reference sequence).

V and J are TRBV29-1 and TRBJ2-2, with TRBD2 matching over 10 bases. After removal of 6 bases from V and 7 bases from J, the junction contained 8 bases not matched to a gene. The CDR3 length is 14 residues. The germline V gene encodes CDR1 SQVTM and CDR2 ANQGSEA. This chain's CDR3 is CSVRAGGKVGELFF. The DNA of the CDR3 is TGCAGCGTACGAGCGGGAGGGAAGGTCGGGGAGCTGTTTTTT.

The rearrangement uses TRBV11-2 and TRBJ1-3, with D possibly being TRBD1 (5 bases). Germline V gene data show CDR1 as SGHAT and CDR2 as FQNNGV. V lost 3 bases and J 0 bases, leaving 12 bases between the germline ends. The CDR3 spans 16 residues. The CDR3: CASSFQGLISGNTIYF. DNA of the CDR3: TGTGCCAGCAGCTTCCAGGGACTGATCTCTGGAAACACCATATATTTT.

J is TRBJ2-5 and V is TRBV6-6; tentatively, D is TRBD1 (6 bases). CDR1 MNHNY and CDR2 SVGAGI come from the germline V gene (reference sequence). The V end was cut by 10 bases, the J end by 3 bases, with 12 bases between. CDR3 length: 12 amino acids. CDR3 in DNA: TGTGCCACGGTCGGGGACAAAGAGACCCAGTACTTC. Translating gives CATVGDKETQYF.

V and J are TRBV6-5 and TRBJ1-5, with unresolved D. CDR1 MNHEY and CDR2 SVGAGI come from the germline V gene. V lost 4 bases, J lost 0 bases, and 4 bases lay in between. This CDR3 is built from 13 residues. The CDR3 here is CASSLDSNQPQHF. The CDR3, as DNA: TGTGCCAGCAGTTTAGATAGCAATCAGCCCCAGCATTTT.

This chain connects TRBV9 to TRBJ2-1; 8 positions match TRBD2. CDR1 and CDR2 from the germline V gene are SGDLS and YYNGEE. The CDR3 loop spans 11 amino acids. The J segment lost 12 bases and the V segment lost 4 bases, leaving 3 bases of the junction unmatched. CDR3 sequence: CASSPSGGQFF. The CDR3 nucleotides read TGTGCCAGCAGCCCAAGCGGGGGGCAGTTCTTC.

The chain carries TRBV19 and TRBJ2-7; 7 nucleotides align to TRBD2. This CDR3 spans 14 amino acids. Germline CDR1 LNHDA, CDR2 SQIVND (reference sequence). V trimming: 1 base; J trimming: 6 bases; junction bases outside the gene matches: 6. CDR3 in DNA: TGTGCCAGTAGTATAGGGGACGGGGGGAGCGAGCAGTACTTC. It is translated as CASSIGDGGSEQYF.

The chain carries TRBV9 and TRBJ1-4; D unclear. With 5 bases removed from V and 1 base from J, the gap between germline ends came to 9 bases. Germline loops: CDR1 SGDLS, CDR2 YYNGEE. CDR3 length: 14 residues. CDR3 region: CASSRTITNEKLFF. The DNA of the CDR3 is TGTGCCAGCAGTCGGACTATAACTAATGAAAAACTGTTTTTT.

The V call is TRBV15, the J call TRBJ1-4; tentatively, D is TRBD1 (5 bases). V was cut by 0 bases and J by 1 base, with 6 bases left in between. The CDR3 sequence is 15 residues long. Germline loops: CDR1 LNHNV, CDR2 YYDKDF (reference sequence). The CDR3 spells CATSRERGTNEKLFF. CDR3 sequence (DNA): TGTGCCACCAGCAGAGAAAGGGGAACTAATGAAAAACTGTTTTTT.